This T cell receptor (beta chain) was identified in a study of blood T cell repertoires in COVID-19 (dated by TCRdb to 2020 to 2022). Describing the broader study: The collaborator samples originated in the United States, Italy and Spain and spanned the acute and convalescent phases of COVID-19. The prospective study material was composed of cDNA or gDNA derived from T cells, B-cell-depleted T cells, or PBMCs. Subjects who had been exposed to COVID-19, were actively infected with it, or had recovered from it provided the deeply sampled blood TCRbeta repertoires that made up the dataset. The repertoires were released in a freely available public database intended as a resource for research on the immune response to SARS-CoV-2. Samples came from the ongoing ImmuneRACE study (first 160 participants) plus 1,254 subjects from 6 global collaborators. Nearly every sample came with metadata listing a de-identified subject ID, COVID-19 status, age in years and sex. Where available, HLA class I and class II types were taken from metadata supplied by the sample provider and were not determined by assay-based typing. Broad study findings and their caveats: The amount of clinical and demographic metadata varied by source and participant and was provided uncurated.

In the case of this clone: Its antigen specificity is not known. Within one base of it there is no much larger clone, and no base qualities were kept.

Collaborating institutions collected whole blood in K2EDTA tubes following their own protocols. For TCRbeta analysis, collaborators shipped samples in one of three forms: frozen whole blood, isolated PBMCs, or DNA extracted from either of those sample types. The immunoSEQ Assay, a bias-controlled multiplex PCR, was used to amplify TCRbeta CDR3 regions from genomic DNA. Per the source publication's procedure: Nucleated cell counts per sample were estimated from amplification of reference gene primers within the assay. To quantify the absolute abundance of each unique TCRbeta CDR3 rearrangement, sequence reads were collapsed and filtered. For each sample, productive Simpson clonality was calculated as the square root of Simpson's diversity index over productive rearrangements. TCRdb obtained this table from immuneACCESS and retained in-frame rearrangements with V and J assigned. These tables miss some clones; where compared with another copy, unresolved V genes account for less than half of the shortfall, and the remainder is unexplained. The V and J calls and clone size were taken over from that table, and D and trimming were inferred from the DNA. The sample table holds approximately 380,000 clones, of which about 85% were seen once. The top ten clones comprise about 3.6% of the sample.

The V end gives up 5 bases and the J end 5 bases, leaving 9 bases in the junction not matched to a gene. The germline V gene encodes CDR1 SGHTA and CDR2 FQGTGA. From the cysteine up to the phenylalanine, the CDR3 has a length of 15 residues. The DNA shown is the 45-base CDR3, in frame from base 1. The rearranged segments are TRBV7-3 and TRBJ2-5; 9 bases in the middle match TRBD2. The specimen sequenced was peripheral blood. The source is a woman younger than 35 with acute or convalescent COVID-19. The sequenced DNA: TGTGCCAGCAGCCCTGGACTAGCGCCCTCGGAGACCCAGTACTTC. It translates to CASSPGLAPSETQYF.